The present T cell receptor (beta chain) was sequenced within a study of identical twins. At least ten counts were recorded for this clonotype. Its specificity is unknown. Addition of a universal primer site occurred through template switching, and cDNA carried unique molecular identifiers. TCRdb analysed the 5' RACE reads with MiXCR anew, one entry per CDR3 protein. The table has 650,000 to 800,000 distinct CDR3 sequences, around 8.6% seen once. Looked up from germline, CDR1 is DFQATT and CDR2 is SNEGSKA (reference sequence). The CDR3 spans 15 residues. Trimming took 1 base from V and 2 from J; bases not matched to a gene: 6. Overall study findings and caveats: Not following the same donors, the study drew its conclusions from cross-sectional statistical analysis. Beta out-of-frame sequences showed weaker excess sharing between twins.

The same sample was also used in a study of yellow fever vaccine responses in identical twins. This second report adds: Twins reportedly showed a vaccine T cell response that seemed partly convergent and partly personalized.

The sequenced sample was PBMCs. The source of this sequence is a young woman in good health. V usage is TRBV20-1 and J usage is TRBJ2-7; 9 nucleotides match TRBD2. The CDR3 reads CSARGARLAAYEQYF. The DNA for the CDR3 is TGCAGTGCTAGAGGGGCACGACTAGCGGCCTACGAGCAGTACTTC.